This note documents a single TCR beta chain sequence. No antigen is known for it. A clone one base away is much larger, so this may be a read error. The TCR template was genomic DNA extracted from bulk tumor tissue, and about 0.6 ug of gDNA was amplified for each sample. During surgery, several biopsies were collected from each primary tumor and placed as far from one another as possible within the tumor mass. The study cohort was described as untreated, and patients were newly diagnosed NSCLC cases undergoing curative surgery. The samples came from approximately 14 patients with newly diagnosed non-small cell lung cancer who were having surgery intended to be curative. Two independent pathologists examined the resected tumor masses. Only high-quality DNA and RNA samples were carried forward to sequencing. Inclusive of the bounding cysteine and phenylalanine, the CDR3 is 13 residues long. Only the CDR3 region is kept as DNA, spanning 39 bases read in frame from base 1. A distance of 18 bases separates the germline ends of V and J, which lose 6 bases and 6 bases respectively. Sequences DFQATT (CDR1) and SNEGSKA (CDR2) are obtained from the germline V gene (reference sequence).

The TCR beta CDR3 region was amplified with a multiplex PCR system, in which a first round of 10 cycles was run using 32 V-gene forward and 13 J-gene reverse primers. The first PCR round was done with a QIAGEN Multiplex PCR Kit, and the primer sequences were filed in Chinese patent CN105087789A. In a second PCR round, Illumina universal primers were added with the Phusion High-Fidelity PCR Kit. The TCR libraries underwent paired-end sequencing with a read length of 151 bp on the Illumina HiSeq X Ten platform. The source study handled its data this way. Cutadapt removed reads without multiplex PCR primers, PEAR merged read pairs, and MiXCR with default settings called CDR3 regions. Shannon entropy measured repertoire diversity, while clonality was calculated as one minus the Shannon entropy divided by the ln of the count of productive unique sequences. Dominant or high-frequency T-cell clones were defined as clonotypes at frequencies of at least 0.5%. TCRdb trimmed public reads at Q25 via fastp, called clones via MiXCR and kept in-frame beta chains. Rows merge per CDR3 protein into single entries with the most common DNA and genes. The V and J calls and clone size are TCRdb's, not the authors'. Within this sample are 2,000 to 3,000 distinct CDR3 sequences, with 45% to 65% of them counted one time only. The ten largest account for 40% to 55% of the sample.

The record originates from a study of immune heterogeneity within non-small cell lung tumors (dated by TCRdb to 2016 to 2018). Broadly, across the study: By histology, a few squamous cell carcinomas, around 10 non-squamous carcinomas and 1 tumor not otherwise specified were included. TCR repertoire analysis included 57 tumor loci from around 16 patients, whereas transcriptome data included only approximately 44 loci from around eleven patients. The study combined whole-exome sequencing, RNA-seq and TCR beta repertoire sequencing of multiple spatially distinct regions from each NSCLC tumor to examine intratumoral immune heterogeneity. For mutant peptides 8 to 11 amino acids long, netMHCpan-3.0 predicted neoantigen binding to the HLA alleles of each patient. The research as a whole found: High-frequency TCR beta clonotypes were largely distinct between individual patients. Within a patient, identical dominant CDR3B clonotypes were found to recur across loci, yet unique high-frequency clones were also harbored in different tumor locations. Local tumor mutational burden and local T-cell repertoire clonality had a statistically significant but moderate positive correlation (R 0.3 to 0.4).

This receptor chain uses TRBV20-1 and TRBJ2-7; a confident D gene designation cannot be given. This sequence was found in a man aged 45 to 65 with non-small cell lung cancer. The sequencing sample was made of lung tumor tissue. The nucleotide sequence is TGCAGTGCCCCCCATTGCTCGTTTATCGAGCAGTACTTC. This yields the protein CSAPHCSFIEQYF.